The 19 T cell receptor beta chains listed next were all sequenced from one sample in a study of T cell responses to AZD1222 COVID-19 vaccine. Generated by immunoSEQ multiplex PCR, the TCRdb table keeps only in-frame clones and is missing some. The table has about 270,000 clones, almost 95% seen once. This specimen was peripheral blood, taken 28 days after the second AZD1222 dose. These receptors were collected from an adult who received the AZD1222 COVID-19 vaccine.

The chain joins TRBV18 to TRBJ1-2; D not resolved. The germline V gene encodes CDR1 KGHSH and CDR2 LQKENI. The ends were cut back, 2 bases at V and 7 bases at J, with 17 bases in the middle. The CDR3 consists of 15 residues. Here the CDR3 reads CASSPSIRREGGYTF. DNA for the CDR3: TGTGCCAGCTCACCATCTATCCGGAGGGAGGGTGGCTACACCTTC. Full variable domain (missing parts from reference TRBV18 and TRBJ1-2): NAGVMQNPRHLVRRRGQEARLRCSPMKGHSHVYWYRQLPEEGLKFMVYLQKENIIDESGMPKERFSAEFPKEGPSILRIQQVVRGDSAAYFCASSPSIRREGGYTFGSGTRLTVV.

The V call is TRBV27, the J call TRBJ2-1; 7 positions agree with TRBD2. Losses at the gene ends were 2 bases for V and 3 bases for J; bases not matched to a gene: 7. Germline CDR1 reads MNHEY; CDR2 reads SMNVEV (reference sequence). The CDR3 runs to 16 residues. The CDR3 nucleotides are TGTGCCAGCAGTTTAACGACTAGCTCTAGCTACAATGAGCAGTTCTTC. Amino acids: CASSLTTSSSYNEQFF.

The chain uses TRBV21-1 and TRBJ2-2; the DNA was not used to check the table's D call, TRBD1. TRBV21-1 is annotated as a pseudogene. The CDR3 runs 10 residues. The CDR3 DNA reads as TGTGCCCAGTGGCCCGGGGAGCTGTTTTTT. The encoded protein is CAQWPGELFF.

In its sample, this clone was seen once. V and J are TRBV6-6 and TRBJ1-5, with D possibly TRBD1 on 5 matching bases. Trimming took off 5 bases at V and 2 bases at J, with 19 bases between the two ends. Per the germline V gene, CDR1 is MNHNY and CDR2 is SVGAGI (reference sequence). The CDR3 length is 17 residues. The CDR3 reads CASSPTRQGGRNQPQHF. The CDR3 DNA reads as TGTGCCAGCAGTCCGACCCGGCAGGGAGGACGCAATCAGCCCCAGCATTTT.

This rearrangement joins TRBV28 to TRBJ1-3, with D perhaps matching TRBD1 (6 bases). V was pared by 5 bases and J by 2 bases, with 13 bases between. Germline CDR1 is MDHEN and CDR2 is SYDVKM. The CDR3 spans 15 residues. The CDR3 loop reads CASSPQTGAGNTIYF. The CDR3 nucleotides are TGTGCCAGCAGTCCACAGACAGGAGCTGGAAACACCATATATTTT.

This clone was found once. The rearrangement links TRBV4-1 to TRBJ1-5, with D unclear. From germline, CDR1 is MGHRA and CDR2 YSYEKL. The ends were cut back, 1 base at V and 5 bases at J, with 9 bases in the middle. The CDR3 is 14 residues long. The CDR3 sequence: CASSQGGVYQPQHF. CDR3 nucleotides: TGCGCCAGCAGCCAAGGGGGAGTATATCAGCCCCAGCATTTT.

The table lists this clone with a count of one. V is TRBV5-4 and J is TRBJ2-2; D is tentatively TRBD1 or TRBD2 (5 bases each). This CDR3 has 16 residues. Germline CDR1 is SGHNT and CDR2 is YYREEE (reference sequence). V was shortened by 0 bases and J by 1 base, with 10 bases between the two germline ends. The CDR3 coding sequence is TGTGCCAGCAGCTTGGGAGGGACCTTGAACACCGGGGAGCTGTTTTTT. This sequence encodes CASSLGGTLNTGELFF.

The chain employs TRBV5-5 and TRBJ2-2; 7 bases are shared with TRBD1. V lost 2 bases to trimming and J lost 0 bases; unmatched junction nucleotides: 4. This CDR3 has 16 residues. Germline V gene data show CDR1 as SGHKS and CDR2 as YYEKEE (reference sequence). The CDR3 DNA is TGTGCCAGCAGCTTATACGGGACAGCGAACACCGGGGAGCTGTTTTTT. Protein: CASSLYGTANTGELFF.

The chain has TRBV6-5 and TRBJ2-5; TRBD2 agrees at 12 bases. From germline, CDR1 is MNHEY and CDR2 SVGAGI. This CDR3 is built from 14 residues. V lost 6 bases, J lost 5 bases, and 4 bases stayed unmatched. This chain's CDR3 is CASRLAGGRETQYF. As DNA, the CDR3 is TGTGCCAGCAGACTAGCGGGGGGACGGGAGACCCAGTACTTC.

The rearrangement joins TRBV10-3 to TRBJ2-2, with unresolved D. Germline CDR1 is ENHRY and CDR2 is SYGVKD. V was trimmed by 0 bases and J by 7 bases, leaving 3 bases between them. The CDR3 is made up of 12 amino acids. For the CDR3, the DNA is TGTGCCATCAGTGAGTCAAACGGGGAGCTGTTTTTT. Amino acid sequence: CAISESNGELFF.

The chain links TRBV7-8 to TRBJ1-2, with TRBD1 identical over 9 bases. The ends lost 5 bases at V and 4 bases at J; junction bases unmatched: 8. Germline V gives CDR1 SGHVS, CDR2 FQNEAQ. The CDR3 is made up of 15 amino acids. The CDR3 coding sequence is TGTGCCAGCAGCCGCACGGGACAGGGTTCCTATGGCTACACCTTC. Translating gives CASSRTGQGSYGYTF.

This chain uses TRBV3-1 (or the pseudogene TRBV3-2) with TRBJ2-7; no definite D call. The CDR3 extends over 11 amino acids. Germline V gives CDR1 LGHDT, CDR2 YNNKEL (reference sequence). V shed 1 base and J shed 6 bases, with 4 bases lying between them. CDR3 loop: CASSQGLEQYF. The CDR3 DNA reads TGTGCCAGCAGCCAAGGGCTCGAGCAGTACTTC.

The chain uses TRBV12-3 or TRBV12-4 and TRBJ2-1; no clear D. The CDR3 is 10 residues long. V lost 5 bases and J 8 bases, leaving 4 bases between the germline ends. The CDR3 DNA reads TGTGCCAGCAGTGTCTATGAGCAGTTCTTC. Residues: CASSVYEQFF.

The chain carries TRBV12-5 and TRBJ2-5; weak D call: TRBD1 (5 bases). The CDR3 is 13 residues long. Looked up from germline, CDR1 is LGHNT and CDR2 is FRNRAP. V lost 1 base to trimming and J lost 2 bases, with 5 bases between them. This CDR3 is CASGLAGQETQYF. The CDR3 DNA follows: TGTGCTAGTGGTTTGGCAGGGCAAGAGACCCAGTACTTC.

Of note for this clone: This sample also contains other DNA sequences that code for the same CDR3. The chain carries TRBV19 and TRBJ2-7; TRBD1 matches at 9 bases. Germline V gene sequence: CDR1 LNHDA, CDR2 SQIVND (reference sequence). V shed 4 bases and J 3 bases; nucleotides not matched to a gene: 1. The CDR3 runs to 13 residues. The CDR3 DNA sequence: TGTGCCAGTAGTAGGGACAGGGACTACGAGCAGTACTTC. This gives the protein CASSRDRDYEQYF.

The chain recombines TRBV7-8 with TRBJ2-2; no definite D call. V was shortened by 7 bases and J by 9 bases, with 12 bases between the two germline ends. The CDR3 contains 12 residues. CDR1 and CDR2 from the germline V gene are SGHVS and FQNEAQ. The CDR3 loop is CASTRFNRELFF. The DNA for the CDR3 is TGTGCCAGCACCCGGTTCAACCGGGAGCTGTTTTTT.

CDR3 region: CASSLDPYLGSGGITGELFF. CDR3 nucleotide sequence: TGTGCCAGCAGCCTCGATCCTTACTTGGGTAGCGGGGGGATCACCGGGGAGCTGTTTTTT. The V gene is TRBV9, the J gene TRBJ2-2; TRBD2 matches at 10 bases. CDR1 SGDLS and CDR2 YYNGEE come from the germline V gene. The CDR3 extends over 20 amino acids. The ends lost 4 bases at V and 4 bases at J; junction bases unmatched: 19.

The V gene is TRBV7-9, the J gene TRBJ2-7; D gene uncertain. Trimming removed 5 bases from V and 0 bases from J, with 8 bases in between. Germline-derived CDR1 and CDR2 are SEHNR and FQNEAQ (reference sequence). The CDR3 is 13 residues long. This CDR3 reads CASSPVSSYEQYF. The CDR3 DNA is TGTGCCAGCAGCCCAGTGAGCTCCTACGAGCAGTACTTC. The whole variable domain, remainder taken from reference TRBV7-9 and TRBJ2-7, is DTGVSQNPRHKITKRGQNVTFRCDPISEHNRLYWYRQTLGQGPEFLTYFQNEAQLEKSRLLSDRFSAERPKGSFSTLEIQRTEQGDSAMYLCASSPVSSYEQYFGPGTRLTVT.

The chain has TRBV5-1 and TRBJ2-5; a possible D gene is TRBD2 (6 bases). Germline-derived CDR1 and CDR2 are SGHRS and YFSETQ. This CDR3 spans 15 amino acids. The V and J ends lost 3 bases and 4 bases respectively, with 16 bases between them. The CDR3 loop is CASSSAGGGVETQYF. CDR3 bases: TGCGCCAGCAGCTCCGCCGGGGGTGGGGTAGAGACCCAGTACTTC.